This TCR beta chain comes out of a study of T cells in Graves' hyperthyroidism and ophthalmopathy. Inclusion characteristics of ophthalmopathy patients comprised a Clinical Activity Score of at least 3, a NOSPECS grade of at least 4, and duration under 3 months. Researchers barred patients who had uncontrolled infection, other autoimmune disease, pregnancy or lactation. It was 8 to 10 ml of fresh peripheral blood that supplied the PBMCs. This clonotype came up many times. Its antigen is unknown. Study-wide results and limits: Classification by a 13 V-J model distinguished ophthalmopathy from stable hyperthyroidism.

Germline V gene data show CDR1 as SQVTM and CDR2 as ANQGSEA. The CDR3 runs to 14 residues. Deletions cut 7 bases from V and 1 base from J, with 16 bases between. Amplified TCR beta CDR3 regions came from RNA transcripts. The HTBI primer set served for first-round RT-PCR of the TCR CDR3. TCRdb redid the calling of the multiplex PCR reads with MiXCR, one entry per CDR3 protein. Of 640,000 or so distinct CDR3 sequences in the sample, about 14% are singletons; the top ten hold around 4.1%. The sequence was collected from a woman aged 40 to 50 with Graves' ophthalmopathy. The chain combines TRBV29-1 with TRBJ1-1; D perhaps matches TRBD1 (6 bases). Sequencing used blood. CDR3 sequence: CSASGTRPNTEAFF. The CDR3 DNA follows: TGCAGCGCATCCGGGACAAGACCGAACACTGAAGCTTTCTTT.